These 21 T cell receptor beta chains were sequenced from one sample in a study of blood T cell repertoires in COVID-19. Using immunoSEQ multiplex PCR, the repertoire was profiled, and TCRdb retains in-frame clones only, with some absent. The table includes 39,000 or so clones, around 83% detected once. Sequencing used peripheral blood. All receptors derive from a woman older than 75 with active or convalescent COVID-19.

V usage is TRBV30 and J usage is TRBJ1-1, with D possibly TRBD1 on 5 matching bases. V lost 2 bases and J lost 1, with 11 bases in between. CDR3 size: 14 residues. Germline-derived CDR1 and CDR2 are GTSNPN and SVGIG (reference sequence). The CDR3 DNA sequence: TGTGCCTGGAGTATCGGGCAGGGGAACACTGAAGCTTTCTTT. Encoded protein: CAWSIGQGNTEAFF.

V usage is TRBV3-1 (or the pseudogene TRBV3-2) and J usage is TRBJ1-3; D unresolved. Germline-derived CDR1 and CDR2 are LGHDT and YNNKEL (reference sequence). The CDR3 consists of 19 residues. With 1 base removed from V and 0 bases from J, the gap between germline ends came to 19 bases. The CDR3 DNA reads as TGTGCCAGCAGCCAAGGGAGCAAACCGGGATATCTCTCTGGAAACACCATATATTTT. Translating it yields CASSQGSKPGYLSGNTIYF.

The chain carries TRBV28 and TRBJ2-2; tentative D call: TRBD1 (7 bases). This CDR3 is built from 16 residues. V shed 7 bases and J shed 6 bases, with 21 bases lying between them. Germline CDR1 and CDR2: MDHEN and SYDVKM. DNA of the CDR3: TGTGCCAGCACCTCGCGGGGCAGGGGGTTATCCGGGGAGCTGTTTTTT. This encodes CASTSRGRGLSGELFF. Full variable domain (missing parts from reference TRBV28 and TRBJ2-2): DVKVTQSSRYLVKRTGEKVFLECVQDMDHENMFWYRQDPGLGLRLIYFSYDVKMKEKGDIPEGYSVSREKKERFSLILESASTNQTSMYLCASTSRGRGLSGELFFGEGSRLTVL.

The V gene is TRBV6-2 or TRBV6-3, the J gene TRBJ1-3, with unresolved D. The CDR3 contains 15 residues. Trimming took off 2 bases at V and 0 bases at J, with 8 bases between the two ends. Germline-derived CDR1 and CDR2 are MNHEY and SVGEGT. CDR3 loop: CASSYGGSSGNTIYF. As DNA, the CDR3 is TGTGCCAGCAGTTACGGTGGCAGCTCTGGAAACACCATATATTTT.

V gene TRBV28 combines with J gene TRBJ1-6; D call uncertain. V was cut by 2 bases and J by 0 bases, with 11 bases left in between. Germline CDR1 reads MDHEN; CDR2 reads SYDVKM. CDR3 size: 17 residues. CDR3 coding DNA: TGTGCCAGCAGTTTAAGTTCGGGAAGCTCCTATAATTCACCCCTCCACTTT. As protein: CASSLSSGSSYNSPLHF. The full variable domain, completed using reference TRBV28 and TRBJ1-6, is DVKVTQSSRYLVKRTGEKVFLECVQDMDHENMFWYRQDPGLGLRLIYFSYDVKMKEKGDIPEGYSVSREKKERFSLILESASTNQTSMYLCASSLSSGSSYNSPLHFGNGTRLTVT.

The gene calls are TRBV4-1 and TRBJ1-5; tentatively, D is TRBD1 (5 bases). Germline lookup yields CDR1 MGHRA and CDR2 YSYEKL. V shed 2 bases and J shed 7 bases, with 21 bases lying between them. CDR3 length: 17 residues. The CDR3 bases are TGCGCCAGCAGCCAAAGTCCCGGCAGCGGGGGAGGACAGCCCCAGCATTTT. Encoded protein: CASSQSPGSGGGQPQHF.

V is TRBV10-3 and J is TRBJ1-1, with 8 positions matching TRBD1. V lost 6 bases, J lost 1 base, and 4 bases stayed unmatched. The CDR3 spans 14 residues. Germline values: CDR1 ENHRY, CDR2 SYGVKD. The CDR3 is CAISPGQENTEAFF. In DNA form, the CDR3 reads TGTGCCATCAGCCCGGGACAGGAGAACACTGAAGCTTTCTTT.

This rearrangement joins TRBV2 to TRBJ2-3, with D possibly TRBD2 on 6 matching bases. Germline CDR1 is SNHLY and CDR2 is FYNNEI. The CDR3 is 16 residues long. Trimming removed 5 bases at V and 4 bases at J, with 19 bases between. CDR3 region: CASSSRLAGFADTQYF. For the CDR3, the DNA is TGTGCCAGCAGTTCCCGGTTGGCGGGATTTGCAGATACGCAGTATTTT.

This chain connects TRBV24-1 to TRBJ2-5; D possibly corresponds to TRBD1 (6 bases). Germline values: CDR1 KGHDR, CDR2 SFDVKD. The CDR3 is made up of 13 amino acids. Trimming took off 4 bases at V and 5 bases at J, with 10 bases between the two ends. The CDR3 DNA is TGTGCCACCAGTGAAGGGGGAACCGAGACCCAGTACTTC. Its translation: CATSEGGTETQYF.

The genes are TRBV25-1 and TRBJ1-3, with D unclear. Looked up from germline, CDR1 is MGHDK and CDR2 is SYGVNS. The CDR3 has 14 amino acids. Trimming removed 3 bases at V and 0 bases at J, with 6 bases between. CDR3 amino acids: CASSDRNSGNTIYF. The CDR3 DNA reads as TGTGCCAGCAGTGACAGAAACTCTGGAAACACCATATATTTT.

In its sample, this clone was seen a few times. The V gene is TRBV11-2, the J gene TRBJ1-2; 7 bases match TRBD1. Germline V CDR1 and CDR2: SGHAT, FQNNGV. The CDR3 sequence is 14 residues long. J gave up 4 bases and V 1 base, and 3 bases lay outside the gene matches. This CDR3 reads CASSLVGTAYGYTF. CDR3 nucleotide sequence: TGTGCCAGCAGCTTAGTAGGGACAGCCTATGGCTACACCTTC.

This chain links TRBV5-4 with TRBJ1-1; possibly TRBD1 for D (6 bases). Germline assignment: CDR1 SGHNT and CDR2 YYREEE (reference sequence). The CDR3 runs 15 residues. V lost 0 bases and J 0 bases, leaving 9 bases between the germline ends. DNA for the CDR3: TGTGCCAGCAGCTTGGGGGGGCTCATGAACACTGAAGCTTTCTTT. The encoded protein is CASSLGGLMNTEAFF.

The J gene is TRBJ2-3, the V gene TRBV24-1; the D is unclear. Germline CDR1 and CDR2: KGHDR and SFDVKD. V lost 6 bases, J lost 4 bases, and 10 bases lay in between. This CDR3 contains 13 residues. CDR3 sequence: CATSPGPPDTQYF. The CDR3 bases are TGTGCCACCAGTCCTGGGCCCCCAGATACGCAGTATTTT.

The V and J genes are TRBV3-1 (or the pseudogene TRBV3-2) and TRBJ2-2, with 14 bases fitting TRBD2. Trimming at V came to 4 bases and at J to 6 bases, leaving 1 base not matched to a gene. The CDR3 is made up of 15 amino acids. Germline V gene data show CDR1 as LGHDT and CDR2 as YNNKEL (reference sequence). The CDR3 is CASSRLAGGAGELFF. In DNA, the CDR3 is TGTGCCAGCAGCCGACTAGCGGGAGGGGCCGGGGAGCTGTTTTTT.

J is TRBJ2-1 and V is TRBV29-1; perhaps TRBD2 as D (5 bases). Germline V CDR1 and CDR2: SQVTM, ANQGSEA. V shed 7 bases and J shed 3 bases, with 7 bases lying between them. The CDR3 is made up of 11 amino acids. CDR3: CSATNYNEQFF. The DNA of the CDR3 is TGCAGCGCGACTAACTACAATGAGCAGTTCTTC.

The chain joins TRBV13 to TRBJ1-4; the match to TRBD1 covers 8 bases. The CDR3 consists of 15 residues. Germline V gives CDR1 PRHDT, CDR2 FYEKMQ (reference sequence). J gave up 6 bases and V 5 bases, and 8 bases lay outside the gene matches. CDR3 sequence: CASSKDRAGHEKLFF. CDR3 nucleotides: TGTGCCAGCAGCAAGGACAGGGCGGGTCATGAAAAACTGTTTTTT.

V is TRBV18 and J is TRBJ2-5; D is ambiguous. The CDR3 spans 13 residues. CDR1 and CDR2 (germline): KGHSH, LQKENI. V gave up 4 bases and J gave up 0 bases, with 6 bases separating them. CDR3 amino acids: CASSLLYQETQYF. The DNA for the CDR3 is TGTGCCAGCTCACTCCTGTACCAAGAGACCCAGTACTTC.

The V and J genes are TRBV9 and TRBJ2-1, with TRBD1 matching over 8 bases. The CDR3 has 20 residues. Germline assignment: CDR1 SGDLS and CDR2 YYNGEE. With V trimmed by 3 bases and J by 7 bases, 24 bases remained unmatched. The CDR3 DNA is TGTGCCAGCAGCGGACGTCAGGACAGGGCTTTGCATGTTCCACCTAATGAGCAGTTCTTC. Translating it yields CASSGRQDRALHVPPNEQFF.

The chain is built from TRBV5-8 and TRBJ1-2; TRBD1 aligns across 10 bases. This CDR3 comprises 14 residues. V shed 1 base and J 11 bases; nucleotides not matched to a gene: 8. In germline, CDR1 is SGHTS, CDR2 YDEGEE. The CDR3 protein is CASSLLGQGGLYTF. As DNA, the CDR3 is TGTGCCAGCAGCTTGCTAGGACAGGGGGGACTATACACCTTC. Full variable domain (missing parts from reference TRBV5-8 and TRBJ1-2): EAGVTQSPTHLIKTRGQQATLRCSPISGHTSVYWYQQALGLGLQFLLWYDEGEERNRGNFPPRFSGRQFPNYSSELNVNALELEDSALYLCASSLLGQGGLYTFGSGTRLTVV.

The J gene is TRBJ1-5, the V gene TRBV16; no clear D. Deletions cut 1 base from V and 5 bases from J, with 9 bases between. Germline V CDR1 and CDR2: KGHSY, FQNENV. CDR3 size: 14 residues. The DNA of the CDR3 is TGTGCCAGCAGCCAATTTACGGGAGATCAGCCCCAGCATTTT. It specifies CASSQFTGDQPQHF.

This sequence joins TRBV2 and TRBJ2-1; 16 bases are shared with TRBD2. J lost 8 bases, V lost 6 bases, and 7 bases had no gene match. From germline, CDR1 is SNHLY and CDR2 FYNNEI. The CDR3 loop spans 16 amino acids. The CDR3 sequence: CASRMGLAGGVDEQFF. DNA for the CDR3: TGTGCCAGCAGGATGGGACTAGCGGGAGGGGTGGATGAGCAGTTCTTC.